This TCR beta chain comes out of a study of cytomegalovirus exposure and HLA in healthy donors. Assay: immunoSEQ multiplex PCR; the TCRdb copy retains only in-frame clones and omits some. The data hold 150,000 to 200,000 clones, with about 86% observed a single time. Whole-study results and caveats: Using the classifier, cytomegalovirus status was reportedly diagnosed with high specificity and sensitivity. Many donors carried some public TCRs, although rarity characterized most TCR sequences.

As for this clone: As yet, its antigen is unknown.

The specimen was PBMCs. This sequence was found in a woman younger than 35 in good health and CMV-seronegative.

The CDR3 region is CASSLDPGYEQYF. CDR3 sequence (DNA): TGTGCCAGCAGCTTAGATCCGGGGTACGAGCAGTACTTC. The J gene is TRBJ2-7, the V gene TRBV11-2; D is possibly TRBD2 (5 bases). The length of the CDR3 is 13 residues. V was shortened by 0 bases and J by 4 bases, with 7 bases between the two germline ends. CDR1 and CDR2 (germline): SGHAT, FQNNGV.